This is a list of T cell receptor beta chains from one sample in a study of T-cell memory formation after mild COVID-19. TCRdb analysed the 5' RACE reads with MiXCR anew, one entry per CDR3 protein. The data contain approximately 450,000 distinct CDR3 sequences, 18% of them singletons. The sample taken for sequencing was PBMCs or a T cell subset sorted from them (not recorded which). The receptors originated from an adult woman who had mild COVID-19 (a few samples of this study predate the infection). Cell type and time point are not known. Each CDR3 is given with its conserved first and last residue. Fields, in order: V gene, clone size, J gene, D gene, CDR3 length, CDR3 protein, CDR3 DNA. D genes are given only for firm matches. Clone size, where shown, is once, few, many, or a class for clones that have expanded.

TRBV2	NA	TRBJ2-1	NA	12	CASSDLGSEQFF	TGTGCCAGCAGTGACCTTGGGAGTGAGCAGTTCTTC
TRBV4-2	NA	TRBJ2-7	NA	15	CASSQATSQSYEQYF	TGTGCCAGCAGCCAAGCTACGTCACAATCCTACGAGCAGTACTTC
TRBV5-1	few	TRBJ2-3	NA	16	CASSSTGTDNTDTQYF	TGCGCCAGCAGCTCTACCGGGACGGATAACACAGATACGCAGTATTTT
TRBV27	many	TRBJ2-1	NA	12	CASSPRKNEQFF	TGTGCCAGCAGTCCTCGAAAGAATGAGCAGTTCTTC
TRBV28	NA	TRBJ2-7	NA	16	CASSFPLGGVYYEQYF	TGTGCCAGCAGTTTCCCCTTGGGCGGAGTCTACTACGAGCAGTACTTC
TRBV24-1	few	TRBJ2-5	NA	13	CATSDSAFGAQYF	TGTGCCACCAGTGATTCCGCCTTTGGGGCCCAGTACTTC
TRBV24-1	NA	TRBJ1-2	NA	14	CATSDFMTAHGYTF	TGTGCCACCAGTGATTTTATGACAGCGCATGGCTACACCTTC
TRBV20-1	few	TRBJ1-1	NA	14	CSARSRGRGTEAFF	TGCAGTGCTAGAAGTAGGGGGAGGGGGACTGAAGCTTTCTTT
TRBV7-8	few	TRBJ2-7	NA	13	CASSLARGHEQYF	TGTGCCAGCAGCTTGGCCAGGGGCCACGAGCAGTACTTC
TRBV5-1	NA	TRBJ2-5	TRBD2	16	CASSLELAGGPGTQYF	TGCGCCAGCAGCTTGGAGCTAGCGGGAGGGCCGGGGACCCAGTACTTC
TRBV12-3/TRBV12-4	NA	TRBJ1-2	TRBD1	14	CASRHGQGALGYTF	TGTGCCAGCAGACACGGACAGGGGGCCCTTGGCTACACCTTC
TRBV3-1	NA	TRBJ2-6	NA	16	CASSQVRGFGANVLTF	TGTGCCAGCAGCCAAGTTCGAGGTTTTGGGGCCAACGTCCTGACTTTC
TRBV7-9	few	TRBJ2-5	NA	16	CASSLPYQGNQETQYF	TGTGCCAGCAGCTTACCGTATCAGGGTAACCAAGAGACCCAGTACTTC
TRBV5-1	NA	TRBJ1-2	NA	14	CASSLDWANYGYTF	TGCGCCAGCAGCTTGGACTGGGCTAACTATGGCTACACCTTC
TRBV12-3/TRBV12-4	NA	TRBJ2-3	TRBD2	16	CASRPNSGGERDTQYF	TGTGCCAGCAGACCGAATAGCGGGGGGGAGAGAGATACGCAGTATTTT
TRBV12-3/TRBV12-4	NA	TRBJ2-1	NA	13	CASLGPTGRSQFF	TGTGCCAGCCTCGGTCCTACAGGCCGTTCGCAGTTCTTC
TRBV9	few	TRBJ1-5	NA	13	CASSVEGREPQHF	TGTGCCAGCAGCGTAGAAGGGAGGGAGCCCCAGCATTTT
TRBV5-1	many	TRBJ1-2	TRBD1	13	CASSYRQGNGYTF	TGCGCCAGCAGTTACCGACAGGGGAACGGCTACACCTTC
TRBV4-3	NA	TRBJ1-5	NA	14	CASSQDGGPQPQHF	TGCGCCAGCAGCCAAGATGGGGGGCCTCAGCCCCAGCATTTT
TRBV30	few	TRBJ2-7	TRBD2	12	CAWRGGSYEQYF	TGTGCCTGGAGAGGCGGGAGTTACGAGCAGTACTTC
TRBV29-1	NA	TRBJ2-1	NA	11	CSVEGLQGAFF	TGCAGCGTTGAAGGACTACAGGGTGCGTTCTTC
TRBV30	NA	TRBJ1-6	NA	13	CAWSMQGYSPLHF	TGTGCCTGGAGTATGCAGGGGTATTCACCCCTCCACTTT
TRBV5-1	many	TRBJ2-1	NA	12	CASSIGTYEQFF	TGCGCCAGCAGCATAGGGACATACGAGCAGTTCTTC
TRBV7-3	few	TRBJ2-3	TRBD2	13	CASSLTGGGTQYF	TGTGCCAGCAGCTTAACGGGCGGGGGTACGCAGTATTTT
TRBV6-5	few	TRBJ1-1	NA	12	CASRGKNTEAFF	TGTGCCAGCAGGGGTAAGAACACTGAAGCTTTCTTT